These 16 T cell receptor beta chains originate from one sample sequenced in a study of liver allograft versus peripheral blood T cells. Whole-study context: Recipients' peripheral blood supplied the T cell receptor repertoires against which those in transplanted livers were compared.

MiXCR, applied by TCRdb to the reads, yields one record per CDR3 protein. The sample lists about 14,000 distinct CDR3 sequences, 20% to 25% occurring once. These receptors all come from a human patient who had a liver transplant. Some of the T cells may derive from the graft donor.

This clonotype is judged medium-sized. J is TRBJ1-4 and V is TRBV6-1; TRBD1 matches 10 bases. The germline V gene encodes CDR1 MNHNS and CDR2 SASEGT. This CDR3 spans 14 amino acids. The trim removed 9 bases at V and 4 bases at J, leaving 5 bases unmatched. CDR3 protein: CASRQGADNEKLFF. In nucleotides, the CDR3 is TGTGCCAGTCGACAGGGGGCGGATAATGAAAAACTGTTTTTT.

This clonotype rates as medium-sized. The chain employs TRBV10-3 and TRBJ1-5; D gene uncertain. Germline CDR1 ENHRY, CDR2 SYGVKD. The CDR3 contains 14 residues. Trimming cost V 6 bases and J 4 bases, with 13 bases left between them. As DNA, the CDR3 is TGTGCCATCAGGAGGGAGGAACCTAATCAGCCCCAGCATTTT. It codes for CAIRREEPNQPQHF.

The J gene is TRBJ2-3, the V gene TRBV7-4; possibly TRBD2 for D (6 bases). The CDR3 consists of 14 residues. Germline assignment: CDR1 SGHVT and CDR2 SQSDAQ. Trimming pared 5 bases from V and 1 base from J, leaving 10 bases between. CDR3 sequence reads: CASSLGTRTDTQYF. DNA of the CDR3: TGTGCCAGCAGCCTCGGGACTCGCACAGATACGCAGTATTTT.

By proportion, this clonotype is medium-sized. The V gene is TRBV29-1, the J gene TRBJ1-1; 10 nucleotides agree with TRBD1. V shed 5 bases and J 11 bases; nucleotides not matched to a gene: 11. Germline lookup yields CDR1 SQVTM and CDR2 ANQGSEA. The CDR3 has 13 amino acids. The CDR3 loop reads CSVSPGQGGMAFF. CDR3 sequence (DNA): TGCAGCGTTTCCCCCGGACAGGGGGGCATGGCTTTCTTT.

This chain joins TRBV7-2 and TRBJ2-1; 10 bases fit TRBD2. CDR1 and CDR2 (germline): SGHTA, FQGNSA. V shed 4 bases, J shed 10 bases, and the junction held 7 bases outside the gene matches. The CDR3 is 14 residues long. The CDR3 is CASSSSSGGGEQFF. The CDR3, as DNA: TGTGCCAGCAGCTCCTCTAGCGGGGGCGGAGAGCAGTTCTTC.

Many counts were recorded for this clonotype. J is TRBJ1-6 and V is TRBV7-2, with 8 positions matching TRBD1. The V gene's germline CDR1 is SGHTA and CDR2 FQGNSA. V gave up 4 bases and J gave up 4 bases; unmatched junction bases: 6. This CDR3 has 16 amino acids. CDR3 nucleotide sequence: TGTGCCAGCAGCTGGGGACAGGCCGATTATAATTCACCCCTCCACTTT. This codes for CASSWGQADYNSPLHF.

Relative to its sample, this clonotype is medium-sized. This chain links TRBV18 with TRBJ1-1, with 7 bases that match TRBD1. The CDR3 has 15 amino acids. The germline V gene encodes CDR1 KGHSH and CDR2 LQKENI. V shed 3 bases and J 6 bases; nucleotides not matched to a gene: 10. CDR3 nucleotides: TGTGCCAGCTCACCGGACAGGACCGCCCCACCTGAAGCTTTCTTT. Amino acid sequence: CASSPDRTAPPEAFF.

This clonotype has a count of ten or more. This rearrangement joins TRBV19 to TRBJ1-1, with D perhaps TRBD1 (5 bases). Germline CDR1 and CDR2: LNHDA and SQIVND (reference sequence). The V end lost 4 bases, the J end lost 0 bases, and 12 bases lay between the germline ends. The CDR3 is 15 amino acids. The CDR3 DNA reads TGTGCCAGTAGTACCATCAGGGTCATGAACACTGAAGCTTTCTTT. It specifies CASSTIRVMNTEAFF.

By share, this clonotype ranks as medium-sized. The chain recombines TRBV6-6 with TRBJ1-1; D gene ambiguous. The CDR3 is 13 amino acids. Trimming removed 6 bases from V and 6 bases from J, with 14 bases in between. Germline values: CDR1 MNHNY, CDR2 SVGAGI (reference sequence). The CDR3 is CASRDTFDPEAFF. DNA of the CDR3: TGTGCCAGCAGAGACACATTCGACCCTGAAGCTTTCTTT.

The table lists this clonotype with many counts. The gene calls are TRBV6-5 and TRBJ1-1, with 7 positions matching TRBD1. The germline V gene has CDR1 MNHEY and CDR2 SVGAGI. Trimming removed 5 bases from V and 0 bases from J; junction bases left unmatched: 6. The CDR3 runs 15 residues. The CDR3 DNA follows: TGTGCCAGCAGTCCCAGCAGGGGGATGAACACTGAAGCTTTCTTT. This gives the protein CASSPSRGMNTEAFF.

This clonotype was counted between two and nine times. The chain uses TRBV19 and TRBJ1-5; D is unresolved. V lost 3 bases and J 2 bases, leaving 5 bases between the germline ends. CDR3 length: 13 amino acids. In germline, CDR1 is LNHDA, CDR2 SQIVND (reference sequence). In DNA form, the CDR3 reads TGTGCCAGTAGTATTGCTCGCAATCAGCCCCAGCATTTT. This translates into CASSIARNQPQHF.

This chain uses TRBV5-1 with TRBJ1-4; D is ambiguous. V was cut by 4 bases and J by 0 bases, with 7 bases left in between. Germline V gives CDR1 SGHRS, CDR2 YFSETQ. CDR3 size: 14 residues. The CDR3 sequence is CASSPLATNEKLFF. The CDR3 bases are TGCGCCAGCAGCCCTCTTGCAACTAATGAAAAACTGTTTTTT. The whole variable domain, filled in from reference TRBV5-1 and TRBJ1-4, reads KAGVTQTPRYLIKTRGQQVTLSCSPISGHRSVSWYQQTPGQGLQFLFEYFSETQRNKGNFPGRFSGRQFSNSRSEMNVSTLELGDSALYLCASSPLATNEKLFFGSGTQLSVL.

This clonotype was found a few times. This chain joins TRBV6-5 and TRBJ1-1; 10 bases match TRBD1. The CDR3 sequence is 15 residues long. The V segment lost 11 bases and the J segment 5 bases; nucleotides outside the gene matches: 14. Germline CDR1 MNHEY, CDR2 SVGAGI. In nucleotides, the CDR3 is TGTGCCGTCAGGGGGACAGGGGTCGGGAAAACTGAAGCTTTCTTT. It specifies CAVRGTGVGKTEAFF.

This clonotype was seen a handful of times. The chain combines TRBV20-1 with TRBJ1-4; 8 bases map to TRBD1. Germline V gene data show CDR1 as DFQATT and CDR2 as SNEGSKA (reference sequence). The length of the CDR3 is 14 residues. V was clipped by 2 bases and J by 8 bases; unmatched bases: 7. In nucleotides, the CDR3 is TGCAGTGCTAGAACCCAGCAGGGGGCAGAAAAACTGTTTTTT. It encodes CSARTQQGAEKLFF.

About this clonotype: One base away lies a much larger clone, so this may be a sequencing read error. Given the absence of the conserved phenylalanine or tryptophan at the CDR3 end, a read error is likely. The chain combines TRBV7-2 with TRBJ1-2; 7 bases line up with TRBD1. V was pared by 1 base and J by 8 bases, with 4 bases of the junction left unmatched. Looked up from germline, CDR1 is SGHTA and CDR2 is FQGNSA. The length of the CDR3 is 13 residues. CDR3 bases: TGTGCCAGCAGCTTAGATTCAGGGGGAGGCTACACCATC. This sequence encodes CASSLDSGGGYTI.

This clonotype occurred a few times. This chain uses TRBV7-9 with TRBJ1-2; 7 nucleotides agree with TRBD1. V lost 2 bases, J lost 6 bases, and 6 bases stayed unmatched. Germline V CDR1 and CDR2: SEHNR, FQNEAQ (reference sequence). The CDR3 extends over 14 amino acids. The CDR3 bases are TGTGCCAGCAGCTTACAGACAGGGACCGATGGCTACACCTTC. It codes for CASSLQTGTDGYTF.